Presented here are 29 T cell receptor beta chains from one specimen sequenced in a study of blood T cells in healthy people across ages. Then a second PCR, running about 7 to 11 cycles, was carried out with a sample-barcoded 5' primer and a J-beta primer mix. TCRdb re-called the 5' RACE reads through MiXCR, storing one row per CDR3 protein. The profile covers 700,000 to 900,000 distinct CDR3 sequences, with 20% to 30% appearing a single time and under 3% taken by the ten largest. This sample was also put to use in a study of T cells of mothers and their children.

The material sequenced was blood. These receptors originate from a boy aged 5-17 years in good health.

This clonotype appeared many times. The junction and the germline gene differ at one end; a read error may be behind it. The chain is built from TRBV4-1 and TRBJ1-1; D remains ambiguous. Germline loops: CDR1 MGHRA, CDR2 YSYEKL. This CDR3 is built from 14 residues. CDR3 sequence reads: CASSQVVESDPRLF. Written as DNA, the CDR3 is TGCGCCAGCAGCCAAGTGGTTGAGTCGGACCCGAGGCTCTTT.

This clonotype was observed at least ten times. The rearrangement joins TRBV12-3 or TRBV12-4 to TRBJ2-5; D is perhaps TRBD2 (6 bases). Trimming took 6 bases from V and 5 from J, leaving 13 bases between them. The CDR3 consists of 13 residues. In DNA, the CDR3 is TGTGCCAGCAGGCCGGGACTCGGGGAGACCCAGTACTTC. Protein: CASRPGLGETQYF.

This chain links TRBV12-3 or TRBV12-4 with TRBJ2-2; TRBD1 is a possible D gene (6 bases). The V end lost 5 bases, the J end lost 3 bases, and 13 bases lay between the germline ends. The CDR3 covers 15 residues. CDR3: CASSTHRVDTGELFF. CDR3 DNA sequence: TGTGCCAGCAGTACCCACAGGGTCGACACCGGGGAGCTGTTTTTT.

This clonotype occurred a few times. The chain is built from TRBV27 and TRBJ2-1, with 9 bases lining up with TRBD2. Germline CDR1 MNHEY, CDR2 SMNVEV (reference sequence). CDR3 length: 18 residues. J was trimmed by 0 bases and V by 4 bases; bases with no gene match: 10. CDR3 nucleotide sequence: TGTGCCAGCAGTTCTAAGGACTTTAGCGGGGGCTCCTACAATGAGCAGTTCTTC. This encodes CASSSKDFSGGSYNEQFF.

This clonotype appeared a few times. The rearrangement joins TRBV6-2 or TRBV6-3 to TRBJ2-4; D remains ambiguous. The CDR3 runs 15 residues. Germline loops: CDR1 MNHEY, CDR2 SVGEGT. Trimming cost V 0 bases and J 0 bases, with 6 bases left between them. The CDR3: CASSYSSIAKNIQYF. CDR3 nucleotide sequence: TGTGCCAGCAGTTACTCTTCAATAGCCAAAAACATTCAGTACTTC.

This chain uses TRBV7-8 with TRBJ1-4, with TRBD1 identical over 7 bases. The germline V gene has CDR1 SGHVS and CDR2 FQNEAQ. V shed 5 bases, J shed 8 bases, and the junction held 11 bases outside the gene matches. The CDR3 runs 15 residues. The CDR3 coding sequence is TGTGCCAGCAGCGTAGAGGCCAGGGGGGTGGAAAAACTGTTTTTT. Encoded protein: CASSVEARGVEKLFF.

Points on this clonotype: A read error may account for a junction end that differs from germline. The V and J genes are TRBV20-1 and TRBJ2-1, with 9 bases that match TRBD2. The CDR3 extends over 15 amino acids. Germline loops: CDR1 DFQATT, CDR2 SNEGSKA (reference sequence). The CDR3 reads CSARGPSGVYNERFF. The CDR3 DNA follows: TGCAGTGCTAGAGGCCCTAGCGGGGTCTACAATGAGCGGTTCTTC.

This chain uses TRBV28 with TRBJ2-7, with D hard to call. V was trimmed by 2 bases and J by 2 bases, leaving 10 bases between them. The V gene's germline CDR1 is MDHEN and CDR2 SYDVKM. This CDR3 contains 14 residues. DNA of the CDR3: TGTGCCAGCAGTTTACGATCCCTCACCTACGAGCAGTACTTC. It yields the protein CASSLRSLTYEQYF.

This clonotype was seen a few times. The rearrangement uses TRBV11-2 and TRBJ2-2, with D maybe TRBD1 (6 bases). V was pared by 3 bases and J by 0 bases, with 14 bases between. There are 17 residues in the CDR3. Germline V gives CDR1 SGHAT, CDR2 FQNNGV. The CDR3 spells CASSFPSGTPNTGELFF. In DNA form, the CDR3 reads TGTGCCAGCAGCTTCCCTTCCGGGACACCGAACACCGGGGAGCTGTTTTTT.

The V gene is TRBV19, the J gene TRBJ2-2, with 12 nucleotides matching TRBD1. CDR1 LNHDA and CDR2 SQIVND come from the germline V gene (reference sequence). The CDR3 has 15 residues. Losses at the gene ends were 7 bases for V and 6 bases for J; bases not matched to a gene: 6. The CDR3 region is CASTPGTGGPGELFF. The CDR3 coding sequence is TGTGCCAGTACCCCGGGGACAGGGGGCCCCGGGGAGCTGTTTTTT. Full variable domain (remainder filled in from reference TRBV19 and TRBJ2-2): DGGITQSPKYLFRKEGQNVTLSCEQNLNHDAMYWYRQDPGQGLRLIYYSQIVNDFQKGDIAEGYSVSREKKESFPLTVTSAQKNPTAFYLCASTPGTGGPGELFFGEGSRLTVL.

This clonotype was counted between two and nine times. The chain links TRBV29-1 to TRBJ1-3; D uncertain. Germline V gives CDR1 SQVTM, CDR2 ANQGSEA. There are 13 residues in the CDR3. The V and J ends lost 0 bases and 6 bases respectively, with 9 bases between them. The CDR3 region is CSVEDRALNTIYF. The CDR3 region has the DNA TGCAGCGTTGAAGACAGAGCTCTAAACACCATATATTTT. Complete variable domain (other parts from reference TRBV29-1 and TRBJ1-3): SAVISQKPSRDICQRGTSLTIQCQVDSQVTMMFWYRQQPGQSLTLIATANQGSEATYESGFVIDKFPISRPNLTFSTLTVSNMSPEDSSIYLCSVEDRALNTIYFGEGSWLTVV.

This clonotype has more than one count but fewer than ten. The chain combines TRBV2 with TRBJ2-3; D assignment may be TRBD1 or TRBD2 (5 bases each). This CDR3 contains 15 residues. The germline V gene has CDR1 SNHLY and CDR2 FYNNEI. V lost 7 bases and J lost 3, with 17 bases in between. The CDR3 DNA follows: TGTGCCAGCAATGGTAGAGGGCACAGGACAGATACGCAGTATTTT. This sequence encodes CASNGRGHRTDTQYF. Together with reference TRBV2 and TRBJ2-3, the CDR3 gives the full variable domain: EPEVTQTPSHQVTQMGQEVILRCVPISNHLYFYWYRQILGQKVEFLVSFYNNEISEKSEIFDDQFSVERPDGSNFTLKIRSTKLEDSAMYFCASNGRGHRTDTQYFGPGTRLTVL.

This clonotype came up once. V is TRBV10-3 and J is TRBJ2-5; D may correspond to TRBD1 or TRBD2 (5 bases each). The end of the DNA aligns better with TRBJ2-7, so the J call may be wrong. The CDR3 runs to 17 residues. Per the germline V gene, CDR1 is ENHRY and CDR2 is SYGVKD. CDR3 protein: CAISEPGRRAGAVEQYF. In DNA form, the CDR3 reads TGTGCCATCAGTGAGCCGGGACGGAGAGCCGGGGCTGTCGAGCAGTACTTC.

The rearrangement joins TRBV11-2 to TRBJ2-5, with a possible D match to TRBD2 (5 bases). The J call is in doubt because the DNA end fits TRBJ2-1 better. Germline CDR1 reads SGHAT; CDR2 reads FQNNGV. The CDR3 has 12 amino acids. Here the CDR3 reads CASSPSGSEQFF. CDR3 bases: TGTGCCAGCAGCCCAAGCGGAAGTGAGCAGTTCTTC.

This rearrangement joins TRBV20-1 to TRBJ1-6; possible D gene TRBD1, 5 bases. Germline-derived CDR1 and CDR2 are DFQATT and SNEGSKA (reference sequence). The CDR3 runs 16 residues. V was pared by 0 bases and J by 1 base, with 10 bases between. The CDR3 protein is CSARDPSGSYNSPLHF. The CDR3 nucleotides are TGCAGTGCTAGAGATCCCTCAGGGTCCTATAATTCACCCCTCCACTTT.

The gene calls are TRBV7-9 and TRBJ2-5; 7 bases are shared with TRBD1. The length of the CDR3 is 14 residues. Germline assignment: CDR1 SEHNR and CDR2 FQNEAQ (reference sequence). The V and J ends lost 3 bases and 5 bases, in that order; junction bases with no gene match: 6. CDR3 in DNA: TGTGCCAGCAGCTTTAAAGACAGGGTTGAGACCCAGTACTTC. Amino acids: CASSFKDRVETQYF.

This chain joins TRBV11-2 and TRBJ2-1; D gene ambiguous. With 5 bases removed from V and 3 bases from J, the gap between germline ends came to 20 bases. Germline CDR1 is SGHAT and CDR2 is FQNNGV. CDR3 size: 17 residues. The CDR3 sequence: CASSDRPWESDYNEQFF. DNA of the CDR3: TGTGCCAGCAGCGACCGGCCGTGGGAATCGGACTACAATGAGCAGTTCTTC.

The rearrangement uses TRBV12-3 or TRBV12-4 and TRBJ2-7; 10 bases map to TRBD2. The J call may be in error: the DNA end matches TRBJ2-5 better. The CDR3 covers 18 residues. This CDR3 is CASSFGGKERGGQETQYF. CDR3 DNA sequence: TGTGCCAGCAGTTTTGGAGGCAAGGAGCGGGGGGGCCAAGAGACCCAGTACTTC.

This chain uses TRBV6-4 with TRBJ2-3; 8 bases fit TRBD2. CDR3 length: 16 residues. V shed 0 bases and J 6 bases; nucleotides not matched to a gene: 8. From germline, CDR1 is MRHNA and CDR2 SNTAGT. The CDR3 DNA reads as TGTGCCAGCAGTGACTCTTACGGGGGGGCCCGTGATACGCAGTATTTT. It yields the protein CASSDSYGGARDTQYF.

The V and J genes are TRBV29-1 and TRBJ2-5; 9 bases are shared with TRBD1. The end of the DNA fits TRBJ2-7 better, so the J call may be wrong. The CDR3 is 15 amino acids. Looked up from germline, CDR1 is SQVTM and CDR2 is ANQGSEA. The CDR3 reads CSVEEGTGKGYEQYF. The CDR3 bases are TGCAGCGTTGAAGAGGGGACAGGGAAAGGCTACGAGCAGTACTTC.

Only a few counts were recorded for this clonotype. The chain uses TRBV6-2 or TRBV6-3 and TRBJ2-3, with TRBD2 matching over 8 bases. Losses at the gene ends were 2 bases for V and 2 bases for J; bases not matched to a gene: 3. CDR3 length: 15 residues. The germline CDR1 and CDR2 sequences are MNHEY and SVGEGT. The CDR3 region has the DNA TGTGCCAGCAGTTACCGAGCGGGGGCCACAGATACGCAGTATTTT. Protein sequence: CASSYRAGATDTQYF.

The rearrangement uses TRBV18 and TRBJ2-5; D is undetermined. The CDR3 runs 15 residues. The germline CDR1 and CDR2 sequences are KGHSH and LQKENI. V lost 2 bases, J lost 5 bases, and 15 bases lay in between. CDR3 DNA: TGTGCCAGCTCACCAGGAAAAGAGGTCGGGGAGACCCAGTACTTC. Protein product: CASSPGKEVGETQYF.

This clonotype was seen only a few times. The J gene is TRBJ1-1, the V gene TRBV21-1; the table gives TRBD1 as D, unverified against the DNA. TRBV21-1 is a known pseudogene. The CDR3 consists of 12 residues. CDR3 region: CASSKGQYKAFF. As DNA, the CDR3 is TGTGCCAGCAGCAAAGGACAGTACAAGGCTTTCTTT.

This clonotype was observed a few times. The chain carries TRBV18 and TRBJ1-4; D is unclear. The germline CDR1 and CDR2 sequences are KGHSH and LQKENI. With 3 bases removed from V and 8 bases from J, the gap between germline ends came to 13 bases. This CDR3 is built from 14 residues. CDR3 nucleotides: TGTGCCAGCTCACCCACCGCGGGCCAAGAAAAACTGTTTTTT. Translating gives CASSPTAGQEKLFF.

This chain links TRBV6-5 with TRBJ2-2; the D is unclear. This CDR3 comprises 14 residues. The V gene's germline CDR1 is MNHEY and CDR2 SVGAGI. V lost 0 bases to trimming and J lost 3 bases, with 5 bases between them. The CDR3 here is CASSYSRDTGELFF. The CDR3 DNA reads as TGTGCCAGCAGTTACTCTCGGGACACCGGGGAGCTGTTTTTT.

The sample holds a few counts of this clonotype. The J gene is TRBJ1-1, the V gene TRBV7-9, with D maybe TRBD1 (5 bases). CDR1 and CDR2 (germline): SEHNR, FQNEAQ (reference sequence). Trimming took off 6 bases at V and 1 base at J, with 18 bases between the two ends. CDR3 size: 16 residues. The CDR3 here is CASRAPWGGSNTEAFF. The CDR3, as DNA: TGTGCCAGCAGAGCCCCCTGGGGCGGATCGAACACTGAAGCTTTCTTT.

This clonotype came up once. As DNA, the CDR3 is TGTGCCAGCAGCCTCACAGCGAGAGACGGGGCCAACGTCCTGACTTTC. Residues: CASSLTARDGANVLTF. This chain uses TRBV9 with TRBJ2-6; D is undetermined. V lost 4 bases and J 4 bases, leaving 15 bases between the germline ends. CDR1 is SGDLS and CDR2 is YYNGEE in the germline V gene. The CDR3 has 16 residues.

The sample holds a few counts of this clonotype. The rearrangement joins TRBV20-1 to TRBJ1-1; D remains ambiguous. The length of the CDR3 is 10 residues. The ends were cut back, 3 bases at V and 11 bases at J, with 10 bases in the middle. Germline lookup yields CDR1 DFQATT and CDR2 SNEGSKA (reference sequence). The CDR3 is CSARDRGAFF. CDR3 coding DNA: TGCAGTGCTAGGGACCGAGGGGCTTTCTTT.

The chain joins TRBV6-4 to TRBJ2-2; D unclear. Germline CDR1 MRHNA, CDR2 SNTAGT. The ends were cut back, 1 base at V and 7 bases at J, with 10 bases in the middle. This CDR3 region has 14 residues. The CDR3, as DNA: TGTGCCAGCAGTGACTTCAGCTTAGGCGGGGAGCTGTTTTTT. It codes for CASSDFSLGGELFF.